The entry below describes one T cell receptor beta chain. Its antigen is still unknown. These data are taken from a study of T-cell memory formation after mild COVID-19. Study details: There were largely donor-specific TCR clusters. General observations from the study: Clones which contracted sat mainly in CM and EM if CD4+, and in EMRA if CD8+. Pre-infection memory held some responding clones, suggesting pre-existing cross-reactive T cells responded.

UMIs and sample barcodes were carried by the TCR alpha and TCR beta cDNA libraries that 5'RACE produced using constant-segment primers. TCRdb reanalysed the 5' RACE reads using MiXCR and keeps one entry per CDR3 protein. This sample yields a few hundred thousand distinct CDR3 sequences, of which 28% are seen a single time; about 14% belongs to the top ten. The CDR3 extends over 17 amino acids. Germline V gene sequence: CDR1 LGHDT, CDR2 YNNKEL (reference sequence). J gave up 2 bases and V 0 bases, and 9 bases lay outside the gene matches. The clonotype was recovered from an adult woman who had mild COVID-19 (a few samples of this study predate the infection). Cell type and time point are not known. J is TRBJ1-2 and V is TRBV3-1; TRBD1 matches 7 bases. The source material was PBMCs or a T cell subset sorted from them (not recorded which). Here the CDR3 reads CASSQEFLGRGNYGYTF. CDR3 in DNA: TGTGCCAGCAGCCAAGAGTTCCTGGGCAGGGGGAACTATGGCTACACCTTC. The full variable domain, in which reference TRBV3-1 and TRBJ1-2 provide the parts outside the CDR3, is DTAVSQTPKYLVTQMGNDKSIKCEQNLGHDTMYWYKQDSKKFLKIMFSYNNKELIINETVPNRFSPKSPDKAHLNLHINSLELGDSAVYFCASSQEFLGRGNYGYTFGSGTRLTVV.